Below, 3 T cell receptor beta chains from the same sample are listed, as sequenced in a study of T-cell reconstitution after alpha-beta-depleted transplantation in children. Unique molecular identifiers were incorporated during preparation of the TCRbeta library. TCRdb re-derived calls from the PCR reads in MiXCR, one entry per CDR3 protein. The sample lists roughly 790,000 distinct CDR3 sequences, roughly 15% occurring once. The sequencing used PBMCs, mostly from graft donor cells, collected 360 days after TCRalphabeta/CD19-depleted stem cell transplant. These receptors were taken from a male patient between 10 and 17 years old who had a stem cell transplant for acute lymphoblastic leukemia, so the T cells may come from the graft donor.

As to this clonotype: Mismatch with germline at one junction end may stem from a read error. The CDR3 nucleotides read TGCTGTGCTGGCTCCCCCGGGACGGATCCCTACGAGCAGTACTTC. Translated, it gives CCAGSPGTDPYEQYF. The chain carries TRBV20-1 and TRBJ2-7, with D perhaps matching TRBD1 or TRBD2 (5 bases each). Germline V gene lookup returns CDR1 DFQATT and CDR2 SNEGSKA (reference sequence). There are 15 residues in the CDR3.

The chain has TRBV10-2 and TRBJ2-4; 14 bases align to TRBD2. Germline loops: CDR1 WSHSY, CDR2 SAAADI. CDR3 length equals 16 residues. V was pared by 6 bases and J by 8 bases, with 9 bases of the junction left unmatched. The CDR3 coding sequence is TGCGCCAGCAGCCTTTCGGGACTAGCGGGAGAGTACATTCAGTACTTC. Protein product: CASSLSGLAGEYIQYF.

The chain carries TRBV12-3 or TRBV12-4 and TRBJ2-5; D not resolved. Trimming removed 0 bases at V and 4 bases at J, with 12 bases between. The CDR3 is made up of 15 amino acids. The CDR3 protein is CASSLALAASETQYF. The CDR3 nucleotides read TGTGCCAGCAGTTTAGCGCTGGCCGCGTCAGAGACCCAGTACTTC.